Reported below is one TCR beta chain. The antigen remains undetermined. The CDR3 has 11 residues. Germline lookup yields CDR1 SGHRS and CDR2 YFSETQ. Trimming stripped 5 bases from V and 7 bases from J, with 6 bases between. The record originates from a study of T cell responses to AZD1222 COVID-19 vaccine. The assay was immunoSEQ multiplex PCR, and TCRdb's table has in-frame clones only and misses some. The sample contains some 45,000 clones, around 91% of which appear only once. Study findings and constraints: Spike-specific TCR repertoires showed rising breadth and depth after two AZD1222 doses. Donors were largely white British and mainly female; clonal diversity was possibly underestimated. Samples come after the peak T cell response, not at day 14.

The chain links TRBV5-1 to TRBJ2-2; D ambiguous. The sequenced sample was peripheral blood, obtained 28 days after the second AZD1222 dose. This TCR came from an adult who received the AZD1222 COVID-19 vaccine. This CDR3 is CASSDLGELFF. CDR3 sequence (DNA): TGCGCCAGCAGTGATCTCGGGGAGCTGTTTTTT.